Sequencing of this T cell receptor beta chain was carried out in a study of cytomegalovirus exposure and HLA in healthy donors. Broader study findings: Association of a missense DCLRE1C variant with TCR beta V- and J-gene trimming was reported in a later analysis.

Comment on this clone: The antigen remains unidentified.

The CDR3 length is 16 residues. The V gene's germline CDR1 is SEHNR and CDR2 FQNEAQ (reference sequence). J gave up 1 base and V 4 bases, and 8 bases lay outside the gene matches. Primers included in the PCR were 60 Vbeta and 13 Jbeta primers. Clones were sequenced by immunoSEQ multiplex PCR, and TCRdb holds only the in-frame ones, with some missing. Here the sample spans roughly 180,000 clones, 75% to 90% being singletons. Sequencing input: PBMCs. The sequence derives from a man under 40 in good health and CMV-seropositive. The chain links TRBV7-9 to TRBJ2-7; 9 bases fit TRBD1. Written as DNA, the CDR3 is TGTGCCAGCAGCTCCCGGACAGGGGATGGGTCCTACGAGCAGTACTTC. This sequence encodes CASSSRTGDGSYEQYF.